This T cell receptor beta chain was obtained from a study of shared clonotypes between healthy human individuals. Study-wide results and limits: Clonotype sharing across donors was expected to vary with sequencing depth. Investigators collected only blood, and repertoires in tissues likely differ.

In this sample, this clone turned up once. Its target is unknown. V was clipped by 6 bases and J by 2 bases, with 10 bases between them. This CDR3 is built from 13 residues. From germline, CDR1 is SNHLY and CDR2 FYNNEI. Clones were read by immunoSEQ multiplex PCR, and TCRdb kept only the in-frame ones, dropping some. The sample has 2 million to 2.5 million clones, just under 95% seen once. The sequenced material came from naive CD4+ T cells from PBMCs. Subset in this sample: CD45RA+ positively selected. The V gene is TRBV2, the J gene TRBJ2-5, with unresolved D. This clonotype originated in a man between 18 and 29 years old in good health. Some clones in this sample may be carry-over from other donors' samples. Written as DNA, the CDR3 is TGTGCCAGCAGCCCCGAGGCTCAAGAGACCCAGTACTTC. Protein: CASSPEAQETQYF.